The text below deals with one T cell receptor (beta chain). The antigen is undetermined. This record comes from a study of cytomegalovirus exposure and HLA in healthy donors. Study results and limitations: The study labeled 150 to 200 TCR beta chains cytomegalovirus-associated. As was reported, the classifier diagnosed cytomegalovirus status with high specificity and sensitivity. Subsequent analysis revealed that first-cohort TCR clusters tended to co-occur in the 120 or so validation repertoires.

Germline lookup yields CDR1 SGHRS and CDR2 YFSETQ. The CDR3 has 15 amino acids. V lost 1 base and J 3 bases, leaving 10 bases between the germline ends. The repertoire was sequenced with immunoSEQ multiplex PCR; TCRdb's copy has only in-frame clones and lacks some. Here the sample spans 150,000 to 200,000 clones, roughly 88% being singletons. This clonotype originated in a woman aged 18-29 years in good health and CMV-seronegative. This rearrangement joins TRBV5-1 to TRBJ2-2; tentative D call: TRBD1 (6 bases). Sequencing was carried out using PBMCs. CDR3 sequence reads: CASSLRAGDTGELFF. For the CDR3, the DNA is TGCGCCAGCAGCTTGCGGGCAGGGGACACCGGGGAGCTGTTTTTT.